This T cell receptor (beta chain) is drawn from a study of spatial heterogeneity in lung cancer. Time point described: sample taken at primary tumor resection. TCRdb processed the 5' RACE reads anew with MiXCR; each CDR3 protein has one entry. The sample holds around 24,000 distinct CDR3 sequences; 7% are singletons and the top ten take 13% to 15%. J gave up 10 bases and V 1 base, and 5 bases lay outside the gene matches. This CDR3 spans 15 amino acids. Looked up from germline, CDR1 is SGHDT and CDR2 is YYEEEE. This specimen consisted of PBMCs, obtained at surgery. This rearrangement joins TRBV5-6 to TRBJ1-6, with 10 bases identical to TRBD1. The receptor comes from a male donor with early-stage non-small cell lung cancer. CDR3 nucleotides: TGTGCCAGCAGCTTGACAGGGACAGGGGTCTCACCCCTCCACTTT. This sequence encodes CASSLTGTGVSPLHF.